The 10 T cell receptor beta chains below come from one sample, sequenced in a study of OX40 agonist ivuxolimab in advanced cancers. Profiled with immunoSEQ multiplex PCR; TCRdb holds only in-frame clones, not every one. This table holds tens of thousands of clones, 86% found once. Source: CD4+ or CD8+ T cells sorted from blood, taken in a trial of the OX40 agonist ivuxolimab. The receptors shown here come from an adult with an advanced solid tumor such as melanoma, head and neck, liver or kidney cancer.

The chain uses TRBV7-3 and TRBJ1-6; possible D gene TRBD1, 5 bases. The CDR3 extends over 14 amino acids. Germline CDR1 reads SGHTA; CDR2 reads FQGTGA. Trimming shortened V by 7 bases and J by 10 bases, and 17 bases separated the two germline ends. The CDR3 coding sequence is TGTGCCAGCACTCTCGGGCCGCGGGGCTCACCCCTCCACTTT. Its translation is CASTLGPRGSPLHF.

This clone was counted a single time. The V call is TRBV11-2, the J call TRBJ2-1; 10 bases map to TRBD2. After removal of 2 bases from V and 15 bases from J, the junction contained 13 bases not matched to a gene. CDR3 size: 15 residues. Germline CDR1 is SGHAT and CDR2 is FQNNGV. CDR3 nucleotides: TGTGCCAGCAGCTTAAACCCCATGAGCGGGGGGGGCCCGTTCTTC. This sequence encodes CASSLNPMSGGGPFF.

This chain connects TRBV5-4 to TRBJ1-2; tentative D call: TRBD1 (6 bases). Between the trimmed V and J ends, which lost 2 bases and 7 bases, there was a span of 15 bases. This CDR3 has 14 residues. Germline values: CDR1 SGHNT, CDR2 YYREEE (reference sequence). The CDR3 region is CASSLRIGGGGYTF. In nucleotides, the CDR3 is TGTGCCAGCAGCTTACGTATAGGGGGGGGTGGCTACACCTTC.

The chain combines TRBV5-1 with TRBJ2-5; D may be TRBD2 (5 bases). With 5 bases removed from V and 7 bases from J, the gap between germline ends came to 18 bases. Germline V gene sequence: CDR1 SGHRS, CDR2 YFSETQ. The CDR3 has 14 residues. This chain's CDR3 is CASRYLMGSATQYF. The CDR3 nucleotides read TGCGCCAGCAGATACCTGATGGGGAGTGCGACCCAGTACTTC.

The rearrangement joins TRBV5-4 to TRBJ1-2, with 12 bases matching TRBD1. Germline values: CDR1 SGHNT, CDR2 YYREEE (reference sequence). V shed 4 bases, J shed 6 bases, and the junction held 4 bases outside the gene matches. The length of the CDR3 is 14 residues. This chain's CDR3 is CASSGDRGQHGYTF. The DNA of the CDR3 is TGTGCCAGCAGCGGGGACAGGGGGCAACATGGCTACACCTTC.

Notes on this clone: This CDR3 is also generated by other DNA sequences in the sample. The chain is built from TRBV18 and TRBJ2-5; D possibly corresponds to TRBD2 (6 bases). Trimming took off 3 bases at V and 5 bases at J, with 13 bases between the two ends. Germline V gene lookup returns CDR1 KGHSH and CDR2 LQKENI. The CDR3 consists of 14 residues. The CDR3 nucleotides are TGTGCCAGCTCACCTGCGGGGTGGGGCGAGACCCAGTACTTC. This sequence encodes CASSPAGWGETQYF.

V usage is TRBV28 and J usage is TRBJ1-2, with D unclear. The germline V gene has CDR1 MDHEN and CDR2 SYDVKM. The length of the CDR3 is 15 residues. The germline V and J ends were trimmed by 2 bases and 3 bases, with 13 bases remaining between them. CDR3 coding DNA: TGTGCCAGCAGTTTAGGCGGCAGTATAGACTATGGCTACACCTTC. This codes for CASSLGGSIDYGYTF.

This sequence joins TRBV28 and TRBJ2-5, with D maybe TRBD1 (6 bases). V shed 7 bases and J shed 1 base, with 16 bases lying between them. This CDR3 comprises 15 residues. The V gene's germline CDR1 is MDHEN and CDR2 SYDVKM. The DNA of the CDR3 is TGTGCCAGCAAATCCCAATCGACAGGCCAAGAGACCCAGTACTTC. Translating gives CASKSQSTGQETQYF.

The chain links TRBV30 to TRBJ2-1; a possible D gene is TRBD2 (6 bases). V lost 0 bases and J 2 bases, leaving 11 bases between the germline ends. The germline gives CDR1 GTSNPN, CDR2 SVGIG (reference sequence). This CDR3 spans 15 amino acids. In DNA, the CDR3 is TGTGCCTGGAGTGTAGACGGGGGTCCCTACAATGAGCAGTTCTTC. It is translated as CAWSVDGGPYNEQFF.

The chain joins TRBV7-2 to TRBJ2-1, with D possibly being TRBD2 (7 bases). Germline-derived CDR1 and CDR2 are SGHTA and FQGNSA. With 4 bases removed from V and 6 bases from J, the gap between germline ends came to 19 bases. The CDR3 is 16 amino acids. DNA of the CDR3: TGTGCCAGCAGCTCCCTTGGCGGGGGCCCCTTCAATGAGCAGTTCTTC. Its translation is CASSSLGGGPFNEQFF.